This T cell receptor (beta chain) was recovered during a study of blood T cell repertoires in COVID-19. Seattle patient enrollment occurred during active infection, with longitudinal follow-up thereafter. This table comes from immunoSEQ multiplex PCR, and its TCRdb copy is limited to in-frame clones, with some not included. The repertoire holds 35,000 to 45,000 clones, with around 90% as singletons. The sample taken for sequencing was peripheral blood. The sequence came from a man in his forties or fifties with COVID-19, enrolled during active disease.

In nucleotides, the CDR3 is TGTGCCACCCCAGTCCCGGGACAGTCCTACGAGCAGTACTTC. Protein sequence: CATPVPGQSYEQYF. The rearrangement links TRBV24-1 to TRBJ2-7; TRBD1 matches at 7 bases. This CDR3 spans 14 amino acids. J lost 1 base, V lost 9 bases, and 8 bases had no gene match. From germline, CDR1 is KGHDR and CDR2 SFDVKD.